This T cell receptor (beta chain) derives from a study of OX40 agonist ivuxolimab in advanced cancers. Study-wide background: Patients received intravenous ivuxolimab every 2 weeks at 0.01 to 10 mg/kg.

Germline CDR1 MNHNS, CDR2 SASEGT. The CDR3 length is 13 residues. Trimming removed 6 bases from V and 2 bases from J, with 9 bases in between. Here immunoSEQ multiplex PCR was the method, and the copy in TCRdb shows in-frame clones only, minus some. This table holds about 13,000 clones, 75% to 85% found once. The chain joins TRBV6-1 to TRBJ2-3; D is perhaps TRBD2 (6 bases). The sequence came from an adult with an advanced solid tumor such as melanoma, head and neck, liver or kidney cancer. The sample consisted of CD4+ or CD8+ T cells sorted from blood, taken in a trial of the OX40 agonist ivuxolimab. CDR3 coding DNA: TGTGCCAGCAGGGGACTGTTCACAGATACGCAGTATTTT. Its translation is CASRGLFTDTQYF.